The T cell receptor (beta chain) described here comes from a study of siplizumab effects on memory and regulatory T cells (dated by TCRdb to between 2018 and 2021). Describing the broader study: The study examined how the anti-CD2 antibody siplizumab affects alloreactive T-cell subsets in allogeneic mixed lymphocyte reactions built from human PBMCs. Paper-wide results and their limitations: No functional confirmation was obtained for the suppressive function of proliferating Tregs from siplizumab cultures. The cumulative frequency of alloreactive sequences traceable to unstimulated CD4+ memory T cells was significantly reduced by siplizumab. Because sequences at frequencies below about 10^-5 were poorly captured, only a minor fraction of alloreactive clones could be mapped back to unstimulated subsets. Of the alloreactive CD4+ clones that could be mapped, the Treg-derived share averaged around 64% with siplizumab compared with around 25% in control reactions. Greater diversity appeared to be present in unstimulated naive T cells than in memory T cells, and a substantial contribution to the alloresponse seemed to be made by naive cells. Roughly 80-97% of proliferating CD4+ or CD8+ clones could not be assigned a naive or memory phenotype.

CDR1 and CDR2, per the germline V gene, are SQVTM and ANQGSEA. V was cut back by 3 bases and J by 0 bases, leaving a gap of 12 bases between them. From the cysteine up to the phenylalanine, the CDR3 has a length of 15 residues. The CDR3 DNA has 45 bases and is translated from base 1. Sorted unstimulated T cells, along with proliferating T cells recovered from mixed lymphocyte reactions, underwent TCRbeta CDR3 sequencing. Fresh whole blood from approximately 10 HLA-typed healthy donors was used to isolate PBMCs. Unstimulated CD4+ non-regulatory T cells were FACS-sorted to map the origin of alloreactive clones. About this clone: Its antigen is unknown. Per-base quality was not reported, and no clone a single base away is much larger than it.

The library was built by means of the immunoSEQ multiplex PCR assay. The deep sequencing platform assayed some 98,000 TCR templates per sample. Genomic DNA extracted from sorted T cells was the material used for TCRbeta CDR3 sequencing. As for the authors' bioinformatics: The R programming language was used for clonal analysis of the TCRbeta CDR3 data. Comparing unstimulated samples against CFSE-low samples taken after the reaction was how alloreactive CD4+ and CD8+ clones were defined. Regulatory or non-regulatory origin of alloreactive CD4+ clones was assigned by matching sequences to the sorted unstimulated Treg and non-Treg repertoires. In TCRdb, the immuneACCESS table is reduced to in-frame sequences with V and J assigned. These tables do not hold every clone; where another copy was compared, an unresolved V gene accounts for under half, and the others remain unexplained. V and J calls and clone size follow that table, whereas D and trimming were derived from the DNA. The sample table lists 100,000 or so clones, around 90% of them with a count of one. In total, the top ten clones hold around 12% of the sample.

The TCR comes from a human donor in good health. The sample was non-Treg CD4+ T cells sorted from blood. The meaning of the sample's cell subset or site label: FACS-sorted unstimulated CD4+ non-regulatory T cells. This receptor chain uses TRBV29-1 and TRBJ2-1; no D gene call is confident. The DNA reads TGCAGCGTTGATGGGTCCACGAGCTCCTACAATGAGCAGTTCTTC. It translates as CSVDGSTSSYNEQFF.